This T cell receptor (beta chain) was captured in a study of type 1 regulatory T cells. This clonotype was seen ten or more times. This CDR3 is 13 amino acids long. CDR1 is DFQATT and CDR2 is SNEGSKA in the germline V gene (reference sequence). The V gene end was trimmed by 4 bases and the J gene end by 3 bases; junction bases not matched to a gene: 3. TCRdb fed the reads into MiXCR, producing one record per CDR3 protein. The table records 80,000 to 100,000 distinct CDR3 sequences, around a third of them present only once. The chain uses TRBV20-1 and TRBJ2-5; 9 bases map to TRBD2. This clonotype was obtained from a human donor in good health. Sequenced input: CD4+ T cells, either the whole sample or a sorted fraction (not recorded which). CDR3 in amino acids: CSAIASGKETQYF. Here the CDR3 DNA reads TGCAGTGCTATAGCTAGCGGGAAAGAGACCCAGTACTTC.